The 13 T cell receptor beta chains in this list originate from one sample, sequenced in a study of T cells after yellow fever vaccination. TCRdb independently ran MiXCR on the 5' RACE reads; one entry per CDR3 protein. The profile covers just over 250,000 distinct CDR3 sequences, with roughly 5% appearing a single time and approximately 3.5% taken by the ten largest. The source was CD4+ T cells sorted from PBMCs, collected on the day of the yellow fever booster vaccination. These receptors came from a man between 18 and 29 years old who received the YFV17D yellow fever vaccine.

This clonotype was seen many times. The chain couples TRBV18 to TRBJ1-1; TRBD1 might be the D (6 bases). CDR1 and CDR2 (germline): KGHSH, LQKENI. Trimming took 2 bases from V and 1 from J, leaving 8 bases between them. The CDR3 has 14 amino acids. In DNA, the CDR3 is TGTGCCAGCTCACCAGGAGGGGGGAACACTGAAGCTTTCTTT. Its translation is CASSPGGGNTEAFF.

The V call is TRBV5-4, the J call TRBJ1-1; D may be TRBD1 (6 bases). The V gene's germline CDR1 is SGHNT and CDR2 YYREEE (reference sequence). Trimming removed 2 bases at V and 4 bases at J, with 12 bases between. CDR3 length: 14 residues. Written as DNA, the CDR3 is TGTGCCAGCAGCTTCCCCACACAGGGCACTGAAGCTTTCTTT. This gives the protein CASSFPTQGTEAFF.

This clonotype was seen more than once but under ten times. The chain has TRBV24-1 and TRBJ2-5; weak D call: TRBD2 (7 bases). The CDR3 spans 14 residues. CDR1 is KGHDR, CDR2 SFDVKD, per germline. The V and J ends lost 2 bases and 4 bases respectively, with 10 bases between them. CDR3 region: CATSDSRGGETQYF. CDR3 bases: TGTGCCACCAGTGATTCGAGGGGGGGAGAGACCCAGTACTTC.

This clonotype was observed at least ten times. The chain employs TRBV20-1 and TRBJ2-7; no firm D call. CDR3 length equals 14 residues. Per germline, CDR1 DFQATT and CDR2 SNEGSKA (reference sequence). V dropped 6 bases and J dropped 0 bases, with 15 bases sitting between them. The CDR3 DNA follows: TGCAGTGCCATCAGTGGCGGAAACTCCTACGAGCAGTACGTC. It is translated as CSAISGGNSYEQYV.

There are many counts of this clonotype. The V and J genes are TRBV21-1 and TRBJ2-7; the DNA was not used to check the table's D call, TRBD1. TRBV21-1 is reported as a pseudogene. This CDR3 is 18 amino acids long. This CDR3 is CASSNGGAGFPLSYEQYF. The CDR3 DNA is TGTGCCAGCAGCAACGGTGGGGCAGGGTTCCCCCTCTCCTACGAGCAGTACTTC.

At least ten counts were recorded for this clonotype. The chain carries TRBV4-1 and TRBJ2-7, with D unresolved. CDR3 length: 17 residues. V lost 0 bases and J lost 2, with 17 bases in between. Germline CDR1 MGHRA, CDR2 YSYEKL. CDR3 sequence: CASSQEFPSKGTYEQYV. The CDR3 coding sequence is TGCGCCAGCAGCCAAGAATTCCCCAGCAAAGGGACCTACGAGCAGTACGTC.

This clonotype showed up just a few times. This rearrangement joins TRBV6-5 to TRBJ1-2; a weak D match, TRBD1 (6 bases). V was shortened by 7 bases and J by 6 bases, with 27 bases between the two germline ends. The V gene's germline CDR1 is MNHEY and CDR2 SVGAGI. CDR3 length: 17 amino acids. CDR3 sequence: CASINGGPALSLHGYTF. The CDR3 DNA follows: TGTGCCAGCATCAACGGGGGGCCAGCCCTCTCCCTCCATGGCTACACCTTC.

The sample holds a few counts of this clonotype. The V call is TRBV7-6, the J call TRBJ1-4, with 7 nucleotides matching TRBD1. The CDR3 is 17 residues long. The germline V gene encodes CDR1 SGHVS and CDR2 FNYEAQ. The junction had 10 bases not matched to a gene; V was cut back by 1 base and J by 5 bases. The CDR3 sequence: CASSLGFRGQRNEKLFF. The DNA for the CDR3 is TGTGCCAGCAGCTTAGGTTTTCGGGGACAGAGGAATGAAAAACTGTTTTTT. Full variable domain (remainder filled in from reference TRBV7-6 and TRBJ1-4): GAGVSQSPRYKVTKRGQDVALRCDPISGHVSLYWYRQALGQGPEFLTYFNYEAQQDKSGLPNDRFSAERPEGSISTLTIQRTEQRDSAMYRCASSLGFRGQRNEKLFFGSGTQLSVL.

V and J are TRBV6-6 and TRBJ2-1, with 7 bases fitting TRBD2. V shed 4 bases, J shed 10 bases, and the junction held 10 bases outside the gene matches. The CDR3 length is 14 residues. Germline loops: CDR1 MNHNY, CDR2 SVGAGI (reference sequence). The CDR3 nucleotides are TGTGCCAGCAGTTCCTTTGCGGGGGACCAGGAGCAGTTCTTC. This sequence encodes CASSSFAGDQEQFF.

This clonotype was counted between two and nine times. The V and J genes are TRBV29-1 and TRBJ2-3, with TRBD1 identical over 10 bases. The CDR3 length is 14 residues. Germline V gene lookup returns CDR1 SQVTM and CDR2 ANQGSEA. The J segment lost 3 bases and the V segment lost 7 bases, leaving 7 bases of the junction unmatched. CDR3 nucleotide sequence: TGCAGCGCCGGGCCGGGACAGGGGACAGATACGCAGTATTTT. Its translation: CSAGPGQGTDTQYF.

The V and J genes are TRBV5-1 and TRBJ2-2; 7 bases map to TRBD1. Unmatched junction bases numbered 8, after V lost 4 bases and J lost 5 bases. This CDR3 is 15 amino acids long. CDR1 and CDR2 from the germline V gene are SGHRS and YFSETQ. CDR3 nucleotide sequence: TGCGCCAGCAGCGCTGGGACAGACCGAACCGGGGAGCTGTTTTTT. This codes for CASSAGTDRTGELFF.

The chain couples TRBV5-4 to TRBJ2-4; D might be TRBD2 (6 bases). Germline CDR1 is SGHNT and CDR2 is YYREEE (reference sequence). The CDR3 runs to 13 residues. Deletions cut 3 bases from V and 8 bases from J, with 12 bases between. CDR3 nucleotide sequence: TGTGCCAGCAGCTCCACCGGGACTGACATTCAGTACTTC. It specifies CASSSTGTDIQYF.

This CDR3 is CSAKPTNPDTDTQYF. The CDR3 nucleotides read TGCAGTGCTAAACCGACTAACCCCGACACAGATACGCAGTATTTT. The chain uses TRBV20-1 and TRBJ2-3; possibly TRBD2 for D (5 bases). CDR1 DFQATT and CDR2 SNEGSKA come from the germline V gene (reference sequence). Trimming removed 4 bases at V and 2 bases at J, with 16 bases between. This CDR3 comprises 15 residues.